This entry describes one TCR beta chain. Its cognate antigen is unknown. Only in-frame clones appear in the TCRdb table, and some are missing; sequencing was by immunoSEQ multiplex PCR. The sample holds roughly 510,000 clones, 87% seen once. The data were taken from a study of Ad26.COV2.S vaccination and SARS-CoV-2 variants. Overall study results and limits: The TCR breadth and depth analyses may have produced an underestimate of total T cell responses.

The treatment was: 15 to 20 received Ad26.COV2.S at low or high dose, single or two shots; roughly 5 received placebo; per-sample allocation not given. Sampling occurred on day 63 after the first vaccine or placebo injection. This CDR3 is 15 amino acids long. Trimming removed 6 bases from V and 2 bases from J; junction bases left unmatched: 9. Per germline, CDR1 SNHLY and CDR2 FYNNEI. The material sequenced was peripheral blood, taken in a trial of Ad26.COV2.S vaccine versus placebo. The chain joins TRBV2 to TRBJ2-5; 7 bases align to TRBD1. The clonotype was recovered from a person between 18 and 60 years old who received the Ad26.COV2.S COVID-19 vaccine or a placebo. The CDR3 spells CASSKTDRAQETQYF. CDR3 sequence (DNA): TGTGCCAGCAGCAAAACCGACAGGGCTCAAGAGACCCAGTACTTC.